These T cell receptor beta chains were read from a single sample in a study of cytotoxic CD8 clonotypes in ibrutinib-treated CLL. Here immunoSEQ multiplex PCR was the method, and the copy in TCRdb shows in-frame clones only, minus some. The sample includes some 26,000 clones, 75% to 85% of them seen just once. Sequenced material: PBMCs, taken after 24 months of ibrutinib treatment. These receptors all come from a human donor with chronic lymphocytic leukemia. CDR3s include the opening cysteine and the closing phenylalanine or tryptophan. A D gene is named only where the DNA matches it firmly. The size of a clone is reported for some rows only, either as once, few or many, or as a class for expanded clones.

CDR3nt | CDR3aa | abundance | j_gene | d_gene | v_gene
TGTGCCAGCAGCCAGTACGCCGGGACAGGGTGGTTTAATGAGCAGTTCTTC | CASSQYAGTGWFNEQFF | . | TRBJ2-1 | TRBD1 | TRBV5-4
TGTGCCAGCACGCGGACAAGGGATGGTTTCTTT | CASTRTRDGFF | few | TRBJ1-1 | . | TRBV2
TGTGCCAGCAGTCGACAGGGTTTAAAATACAATGAGCAGTTCTTC | CASSRQGLKYNEQFF | . | TRBJ2-1 | TRBD1 | TRBV27
TGTGCCAGCAGCCAAACCGGGACTAGCGGGGGAGAGACCCAGTACTTC | CASSQTGTSGGETQYF | few | TRBJ2-5 | TRBD2 | TRBV4-2
TGTGCCAGCAGCCAAGGGACAGGGTCGAGAAACTATGGCTACACCTTC | CASSQGTGSRNYGYTF | . | TRBJ1-2 | TRBD1 | TRBV4-2
TGTGCCAGCACCAGGGTAGTGTCGGGAAACACCATATATTTT | CASTRVVSGNTIYF | . | TRBJ1-3 | . | TRBV7-2
TGTGCCAGCAGCCAATTTTACACCGGGGGTGGAAATCAGCCCCAGCATTTT | CASSQFYTGGGNQPQHF | . | TRBJ1-5 | . | TRBV16
TGTGCCAGCACGTCTTCGGGGTCTAACTATGGCTACACCTTC | CASTSSGSNYGYTF | once | TRBJ1-2 | . | TRBV6-5
TGTGCCAGCAGCGGCGAGGCGTCCGAAAACTATGGCTACACCTTC | CASSGEASENYGYTF | . | TRBJ1-2 | . | TRBV9
TGTGCCAGCAGTTTCGGTGATTCACCCCTCCACTTT | CASSFGDSPLHF | . | TRBJ1-6 | . | TRBV27
TGTGCCAGCAGTCCCCTCGCAGGATCAGATACGCAGTATTTT | CASSPLAGSDTQYF | few | TRBJ2-3 | . | TRBV2
TGTGCCAGCAGCCCTAACCGGGACAGCAATGAGCAGTTCTTC | CASSPNRDSNEQFF | once | TRBJ2-1 | TRBD1 | TRBV7-3
TGTGCCAGCACCCTGGGGGCCAGCTACAATGAGCAGTTCTTC | CASTLGASYNEQFF | . | TRBJ2-1 | . | TRBV27
TGTGCCAGCAAGGGACAGGGGGCCTATGGCTACACCTTC | CASKGQGAYGYTF | . | TRBJ1-2 | TRBD1 | TRBV6-5
TGTGCCAGCAGCTCCGGACTAGATTCCGCCGGGGAGCTGTTTTTT | CASSSGLDSAGELFF | . | TRBJ2-2 | TRBD2 | TRBV7-9
TGCGCCAGCAGCCTCGGGACAGGGCGGGACACCATATATTTT | CASSLGTGRDTIYF | . | TRBJ1-3 | TRBD1 | TRBV5-1
TGTGCCAGCAGCCAAGACGGGACAGGGAGCACTGAAGCTTTCTTT | CASSQDGTGSTEAFF | . | TRBJ1-1 | TRBD1 | TRBV4-2
TGTGCCAGCAGCCGATTATATCAGCAGTTCTTC | CASSRLYQQFF | once | TRBJ2-1 | . | TRBV14
TGTGCCTGGAGCCAAGTCGGCGAGCAGTACTTC | CAWSQVGEQYF | . | TRBJ2-7 | . | TRBV30
TGTGCCGTCGAGAGGAGCTCCTACGAGCAGTACTTC | CAVERSSYEQYF | . | TRBJ2-7 | . | TRBV5-8
TGTGCCAGTAGACCGCGGGGAGCGGGGGGCTACAATGAGCAGTTCTTC | CASRPRGAGGYNEQFF | . | TRBJ2-1 | TRBD2 | TRBV19
TGTGCCAGCAGCCAAGTTCCCGGGGAAGAGACCCAGTACTTC | CASSQVPGEETQYF | . | TRBJ2-5 | . | TRBV4-2
TGCGCCAGCAGCTTGGCGTGGCCGCTGGGAGTGGGGGAAGAGACCCAGTACTTC | CASSLAWPLGVGEETQYF | . | TRBJ2-5 | . | TRBV5-1
TGCGCCAGCAGCCCTAGGACTAGCGGGGACACCGGGGAGCTGTTTTTT | CASSPRTSGDTGELFF | . | TRBJ2-2 | TRBD2 | TRBV5-1
TGTGCCAGCAGCACGGGACAGGGAGAAACTGAAGCTTTCTTT | CASSTGQGETEAFF | . | TRBJ1-1 | TRBD1 | TRBV11-2
TGTGCCAGCCGGGACGGACCAGAGGGTGAGCAGTTCTTC | CASRDGPEGEQFF | . | TRBJ2-1 | . | TRBV5-4
TGTGCCAGCAGTCCCCTGGGGGGGGAGTTAGGGAAACTGTTTTTT | CASSPLGGELGKLFF | . | TRBJ1-4 | . | TRBV28
TGCGCCAGCAGCCAAGATCGGGGGACAGGGTGGGACCAAGAGACCCAGTACTTC | CASSQDRGTGWDQETQYF | few | TRBJ2-5 | TRBD1 | TRBV4-1
TGTGCCAGCAGCTTAACCCGGACAGGGACTAGCAATCAGCCCCAGCATTTT | CASSLTRTGTSNQPQHF | . | TRBJ1-5 | TRBD1 | TRBV7-8
TGTGCCAGCAATGTAGCGGGGGGGCCGGGTACGCAGTATTTT | CASNVAGGPGTQYF | . | TRBJ2-3 | TRBD2 | TRBV9
TGTGCCAGCAGCCCAGGACAGGGTTTCACTGAAGCTTTCTTT | CASSPGQGFTEAFF | . | TRBJ1-1 | TRBD1 | TRBV7-2
TGCGCCAGCAGCTTCAGTACGGGGATGAATCAGCCCCAGCATTTT | CASSFSTGMNQPQHF | few | TRBJ1-5 | . | TRBV5-1
TGTGCCAGCACCAACACAGGGGGAATATCCTACAATGAGCAGTTCTTC | CASTNTGGISYNEQFF | . | TRBJ2-1 | TRBD1 | TRBV27
TGTGCCAGCGGTTGGAATGTGGACACTGAAGCTTTCTTT | CASGWNVDTEAFF | . | TRBJ1-1 | . | TRBV7-9
TGTGCCAGCAGCGCAACAGGGGTTAATTCACCCCTCCACTTT | CASSATGVNSPLHF | . | TRBJ1-6 | TRBD1 | TRBV9
TGTGCCAGCAGCCCAGCAGGGGGGGACACTGAAGCTTTCTTT | CASSPAGGDTEAFF | . | TRBJ1-1 | TRBD1 | TRBV9
TGTGCCAGCTCACCAGAGAGGGCCACTGAAGCTTTCTTT | CASSPERATEAFF | once | TRBJ1-1 | . | TRBV18
TGTGCCATCCGGCAGGGATGGGCTACGAGGGGGGAGCAGTACTTC | CAIRQGWATRGEQYF | . | TRBJ2-7 | . | TRBV10-3
TGTGCCAGCAACCCCACAGACTCTGGAAACACCATATATTTT | CASNPTDSGNTIYF | . | TRBJ1-3 | . | TRBV2
TGCAGCGTTGAAATGGGACAGATGAACACTGAAGCTTTCTTT | CSVEMGQMNTEAFF | . | TRBJ1-1 | TRBD1 | TRBV29-1
TGTGCCAGCAGTGATTCCTTGCAGGCTTACACCTACGAGCAGTACTTC | CASSDSLQAYTYEQYF | . | TRBJ2-7 | . | TRBV25-1
TGTGCCAGCAGCCTTTCTGGACAGGACTATGGCTACACCTTC | CASSLSGQDYGYTF | . | TRBJ1-2 | TRBD1 | TRBV28
TGTGCCATCAGTGATTCGGTTAGCGGGGACAATGAGCAGTTCTTC | CAISDSVSGDNEQFF | . | TRBJ2-1 | TRBD2 | TRBV10-3
TGTGCCAGCAGCCTCACTAGTGAAGAGACCCAGTACTTC | CASSLTSEETQYF | medium-sized | TRBJ2-5 | . | TRBV9
TGCAGCGTTGAGGGGGCAGAAGATGCCTCCTACAATGAGCAGTTCTTC | CSVEGAEDASYNEQFF | . | TRBJ2-1 | . | TRBV29-1
TGTGCCAGCAGCTTAACCCCCGGGGGGTTTTACTATGGCTACACCTTC | CASSLTPGGFYYGYTF | . | TRBJ1-2 | . | TRBV7-2
TGTGCCAGCAGTGGACAGGGTACAGCCACTGAAGCTTTCTTT | CASSGQGTATEAFF | . | TRBJ1-1 | TRBD1 | TRBV2
TGTGCCAGCAGCGTAGCCCCAGGGGGAAGGAACACTGAAGCTTTCTTT | CASSVAPGGRNTEAFF | . | TRBJ1-1 | TRBD1 | TRBV9
TGTGCCAGCAGTTACGAAGCCAGATCTGGTTATGGCTACACCTTC | CASSYEARSGYGYTF | . | TRBJ1-2 | . | TRBV6-6
TGCAGCGTTGAAGGGCGCATGAACACTGAAGCTTTCTTT | CSVEGRMNTEAFF | . | TRBJ1-1 | . | TRBV29-1
TGTGCCAGCAGTGCCGATCAGGGTCCAGATACGCAGTATTTT | CASSADQGPDTQYF | . | TRBJ2-3 | . | TRBV6-4
TGTGCCAGCAGTATCCGGGTATATGGAAACACCATATATTTT | CASSIRVYGNTIYF | . | TRBJ1-3 | . | TRBV6-5
TGTGCCAGCAGCTCAGGACTAGCGGGGGGGCGTTATGAGCAGTTCTTC | CASSSGLAGGRYEQFF | . | TRBJ2-1 | TRBD2 | TRBV7-6